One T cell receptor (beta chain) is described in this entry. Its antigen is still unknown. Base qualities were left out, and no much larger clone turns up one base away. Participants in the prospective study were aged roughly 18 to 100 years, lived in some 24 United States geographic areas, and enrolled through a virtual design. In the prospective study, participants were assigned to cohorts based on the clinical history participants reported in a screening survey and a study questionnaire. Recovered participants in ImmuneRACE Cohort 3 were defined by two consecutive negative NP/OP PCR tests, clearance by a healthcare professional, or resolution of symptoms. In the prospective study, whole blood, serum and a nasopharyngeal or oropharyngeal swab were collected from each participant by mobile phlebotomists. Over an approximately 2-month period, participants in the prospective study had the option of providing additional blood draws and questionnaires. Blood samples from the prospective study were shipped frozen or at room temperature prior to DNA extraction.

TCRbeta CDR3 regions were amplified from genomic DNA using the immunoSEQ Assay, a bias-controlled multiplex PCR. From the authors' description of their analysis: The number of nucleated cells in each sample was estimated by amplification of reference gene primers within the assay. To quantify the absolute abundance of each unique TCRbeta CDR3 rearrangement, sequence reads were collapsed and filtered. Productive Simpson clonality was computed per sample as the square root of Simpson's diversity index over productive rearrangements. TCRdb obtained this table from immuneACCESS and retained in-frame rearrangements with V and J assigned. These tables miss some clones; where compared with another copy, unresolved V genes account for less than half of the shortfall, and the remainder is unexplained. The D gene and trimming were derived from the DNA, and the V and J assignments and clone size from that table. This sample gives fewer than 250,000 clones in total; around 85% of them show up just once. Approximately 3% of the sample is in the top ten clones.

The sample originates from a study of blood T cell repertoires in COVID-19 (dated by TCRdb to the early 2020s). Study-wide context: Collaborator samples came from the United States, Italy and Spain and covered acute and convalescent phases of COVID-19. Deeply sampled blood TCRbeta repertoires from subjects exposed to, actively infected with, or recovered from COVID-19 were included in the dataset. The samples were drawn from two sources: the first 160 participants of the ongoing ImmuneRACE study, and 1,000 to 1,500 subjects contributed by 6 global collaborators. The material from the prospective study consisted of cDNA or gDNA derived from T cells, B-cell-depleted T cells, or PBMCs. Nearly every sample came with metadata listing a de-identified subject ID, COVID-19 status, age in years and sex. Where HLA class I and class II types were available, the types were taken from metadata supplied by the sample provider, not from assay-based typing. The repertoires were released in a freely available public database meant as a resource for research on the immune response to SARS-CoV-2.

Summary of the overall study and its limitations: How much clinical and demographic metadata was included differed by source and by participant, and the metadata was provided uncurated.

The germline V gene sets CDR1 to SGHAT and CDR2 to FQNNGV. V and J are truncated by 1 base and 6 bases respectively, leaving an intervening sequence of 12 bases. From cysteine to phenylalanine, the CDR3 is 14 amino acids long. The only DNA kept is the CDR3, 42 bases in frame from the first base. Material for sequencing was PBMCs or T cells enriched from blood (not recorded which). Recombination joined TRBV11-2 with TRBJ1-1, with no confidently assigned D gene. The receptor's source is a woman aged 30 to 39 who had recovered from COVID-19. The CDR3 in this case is CASSLVLSGSEAFF. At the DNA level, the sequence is TGTGCCAGCAGCTTAGTTCTCTCGGGGTCTGAAGCTTTCTTT.